What follows are 26 T cell receptor beta chains derived from one specimen sequenced in a study of cytomegalovirus exposure and HLA in healthy donors. PCR was performed using 60 Vbeta and 13 Jbeta primers. Method: immunoSEQ multiplex PCR; TCRdb's copy keeps in-frame clones and lacks some. The table includes about 140,000 clones, about four fifths detected once. The sequenced sample was PBMCs. Receptor source: a male donor in good health and CMV-seronegative.

The V call is TRBV7-2, the J call TRBJ1-1, with TRBD1 matching 10 bases. There are 15 residues in the CDR3. The trim removed 5 bases at V and 1 base at J, leaving 4 bases unmatched. Germline lookup yields CDR1 SGHTA and CDR2 FQGNSA. The CDR3 loop is CASSLWTGGNTEAFF. As DNA, the CDR3 is TGTGCCAGCAGCCTCTGGACAGGGGGGAACACTGAAGCTTTCTTT.

This chain uses TRBV4-3 with TRBJ1-1; 7 nucleotides agree with TRBD1. The germline V gene has CDR1 LGHNA and CDR2 YSLEER. This CDR3 has 16 amino acids. The J segment lost 2 bases and the V segment lost 1 base, leaving 7 bases of the junction unmatched. The CDR3 region has the DNA TGCGCCAGCAGCCAAGGGCGACAGGGATTCAACACTGAAGCTTTCTTT. It is translated as CASSQGRQGFNTEAFF.

This chain links TRBV10-3 with TRBJ1-5; D perhaps matches TRBD1 (5 bases). The CDR3 spans 13 residues. Trimming shortened V by 3 bases and J by 5 bases, and 8 bases separated the two germline ends. CDR1 is ENHRY and CDR2 is SYGVKD in the germline V gene. CDR3 in amino acids: CAISEDRDQPQHF. DNA for the CDR3: TGTGCCATCAGTGAAGACAGAGATCAGCCCCAGCATTTT.

The gene calls are TRBV7-3 and TRBJ1-1; 11 bases agree with TRBD1. J gave up 4 bases and V 5 bases, and 0 bases lay outside the gene matches. CDR1 and CDR2 (germline): SGHTA, FQGTGA. There are 13 residues in the CDR3. In DNA form, the CDR3 reads TGTGCCAGCAGCGGGACAGGGGGCACTGAAGCTTTCTTT. Protein product: CASSGTGGTEAFF.

This chain uses TRBV13 with TRBJ2-3, with 7 nucleotides matching TRBD1. Losses at the gene ends were 0 bases for V and 2 bases for J; bases not matched to a gene: 11. CDR1 and CDR2 (germline): PRHDT, FYEKMQ (reference sequence). There are 18 residues in the CDR3. The CDR3 DNA reads as TGTGCCAGCAGCTTAGGCCTCTCGACAGGGACCTACACAGATACGCAGTATTTT. Translating gives CASSLGLSTGTYTDTQYF.

The V call is TRBV4-2, the J call TRBJ1-2, with a tentative D call TRBD1 (6 bases). CDR1 and CDR2 from the germline V gene are LGHNA and YNFKEQ. V was shortened by 6 bases and J by 2 bases, with 7 bases between the two germline ends. The CDR3 is 12 amino acids. The chain's CDR3 is CASSGQNYGYTF. CDR3 bases: TGTGCCAGCAGTGGACAGAACTATGGCTACACCTTC.

This rearrangement joins TRBV7-2 to TRBJ1-6, with 9 bases identical to TRBD1. CDR1 is SGHTA, CDR2 FQGNSA, per germline. V trimming: 4 bases; J trimming: 13 bases; junction bases outside the gene matches: 11. There are 15 residues in the CDR3. DNA for the CDR3: TGTGCCAGCAGCTCACCCCCCGGGACAGGGTCCCCCCTCCACTTT. Its protein is CASSSPPGTGSPLHF.

The J gene is TRBJ2-3, the V gene TRBV18; 7 nucleotides line up with TRBD2. The CDR3 is 16 residues long. V shed 0 bases, J shed 2 bases, and the junction held 5 bases outside the gene matches. Germline-derived CDR1 and CDR2 are KGHSH and LQKENI. The CDR3 here is CASSPPTAGFTDTQYF. CDR3 nucleotide sequence: TGTGCCAGCTCACCACCGACAGCGGGATTCACAGATACGCAGTATTTT.

The chain employs TRBV11-2 and TRBJ2-7, with TRBD1 matching 10 bases. This CDR3 is built from 17 residues. Germline V gene data show CDR1 as SGHAT and CDR2 as FQNNGV. Losses at the gene ends were 0 bases for V and 7 bases for J; bases not matched to a gene: 12. Here the CDR3 DNA reads TGTGCCAGCAGCTTAGATCAGGACAGGGGGACCCTTGGGGAGCAGTACTTC. This translates into CASSLDQDRGTLGEQYF.

The chain recombines TRBV5-5 with TRBJ1-4; D is unresolved. V dropped 1 base and J dropped 0 bases, with 7 bases sitting between them. The CDR3 is made up of 15 amino acids. Germline loops: CDR1 SGHKS, CDR2 YYEKEE (reference sequence). The DNA for the CDR3 is TGTGCCAGCAGCTTGTCTGCGACAACTAATGAAAAACTGTTTTTT. As protein: CASSLSATTNEKLFF.

This sequence joins TRBV7-2 and TRBJ1-4, with 8 bases fitting TRBD1. The length of the CDR3 is 14 residues. Per germline, CDR1 SGHTA and CDR2 FQGNSA. V shed 5 bases and J 8 bases; nucleotides not matched to a gene: 7. The CDR3 sequence: CASSRDRLSEKLFF. The CDR3 region has the DNA TGTGCCAGCAGCCGGGACAGGCTGTCGGAAAAACTGTTTTTT.

This chain uses TRBV7-9 with TRBJ2-7, with a tentative D call TRBD2 (6 bases). Deletions cut 5 bases from V and 3 bases from J, with 14 bases between. CDR3 length: 14 residues. CDR1 SEHNR and CDR2 FQNEAQ come from the germline V gene (reference sequence). The CDR3 DNA reads TGTGCCAGCAGCCGCCCGGGGGTGGACTACGAGCAGTACTTC. Residues: CASSRPGVDYEQYF.

This clone was seen only a few times. The rearrangement links TRBV6-5 to TRBJ1-1; D is perhaps TRBD1 (5 bases). CDR1 and CDR2 from the germline V gene are MNHEY and SVGAGI. This CDR3 has 14 amino acids. Between the trimmed V and J ends, which lost 8 bases and 4 bases, there was a span of 17 bases. The CDR3, as DNA: TGTGCCAGCCGTCGGGGACTCGGGGGCACTGAAGCTTTCTTT. Translated: CASRRGLGGTEAFF.

V gene TRBV5-1 combines with J gene TRBJ2-7; D perhaps matches TRBD2 (5 bases). V was trimmed by 4 bases and J by 5 bases, leaving 13 bases between them. Germline V gene data show CDR1 as SGHRS and CDR2 as YFSETQ. The CDR3 loop spans 13 amino acids. CDR3 loop: CASSPAPGNEQYF. The CDR3 nucleotides read TGCGCCAGCAGCCCAGCACCGGGGAACGAGCAGTACTTC.

The chain recombines TRBV4-3 with TRBJ2-1; D perhaps matches TRBD2 (6 bases). Trimming cost V 0 bases and J 1 base, with 10 bases left between them. Germline V CDR1 and CDR2: LGHNA, YSLEER. The CDR3 is 16 amino acids. CDR3 loop: CASSQDPRGSYNEQFF. The DNA of the CDR3 is TGCGCCAGCAGCCAAGACCCGCGGGGTTCCTACAATGAGCAGTTCTTC.

The rearrangement joins TRBV7-2 to TRBJ1-2, with a possible D match to TRBD1 (5 bases). Looked up from germline, CDR1 is SGHTA and CDR2 is FQGNSA. This CDR3 is 15 amino acids long. Trimming took off 5 bases at V and 6 bases at J, with 19 bases between the two ends. CDR3: CASSLYGTVLDGYTF. Here the CDR3 DNA reads TGTGCCAGCAGCCTATACGGGACTGTTCTAGATGGCTACACCTTC.

This clone was recorded only once. V is TRBV19 and J is TRBJ1-1; D remains ambiguous. Germline V CDR1 and CDR2: LNHDA, SQIVND (reference sequence). V lost 3 bases to trimming and J lost 3 bases, with 8 bases between them. The CDR3 has 13 residues. The CDR3 DNA follows: TGTGCCAGTAGTATCAGTGAGGACACTGAAGCTTTCTTT. Translating gives CASSISEDTEAFF.

The chain employs TRBV10-1 and TRBJ2-3, with D tentatively TRBD2 (5 bases). CDR3 length: 15 residues. Germline V lookup: CDR1 WNHNN, CDR2 SYGVQD (reference sequence). The V gene lost 1 base and the J gene lost 3 bases, with 11 bases spanning the gap. The CDR3 nucleotides read TGCGCCAGCAGTGAGTTGGGAGCTGGGACAGATACGCAGTATTTT. This encodes CASSELGAGTDTQYF.

The chain combines TRBV19 with TRBJ2-7; D is ambiguous. The germline V gene encodes CDR1 LNHDA and CDR2 SQIVND (reference sequence). Between the trimmed V and J ends, which lost 4 bases and 5 bases, there was a span of 6 bases. CDR3 length: 11 amino acids. CDR3 nucleotide sequence: TGTGCCAGTAGTACTGGAGACGAGCAGTACTTC. It codes for CASSTGDEQYF.

The J gene is TRBJ2-1, the V gene TRBV7-6; 8 bases agree with TRBD2. The junction had 4 bases not matched to a gene; V was cut back by 3 bases and J by 3 bases. Per germline, CDR1 SGHVS and CDR2 FNYEAQ. The CDR3 length is 15 residues. Here the CDR3 DNA reads TGTGCCAGCAGCTTCTCAGCGGGGGACTACAATGAGCAGTTCTTC. Translating it yields CASSFSAGDYNEQFF.

This clone was counted a single time. The chain carries TRBV18 and TRBJ2-5, with 7 bases that match TRBD1. V was clipped by 4 bases and J by 6 bases; unmatched bases: 8. The CDR3 is made up of 14 amino acids. Germline loops: CDR1 KGHSH, CDR2 LQKENI. CDR3 sequence: CASSLGTAQKTQYF. The CDR3 region has the DNA TGTGCCAGCTCACTAGGGACAGCTCAAAAGACCCAGTACTTC.

This clone was observed once. The chain employs TRBV30 and TRBJ1-5, with 7 nucleotides matching TRBD1. Per germline, CDR1 GTSNPN and CDR2 SVGIG (reference sequence). The V gene end was trimmed by 3 bases and the J gene end by 1 base; junction bases not matched to a gene: 6. This CDR3 is 15 amino acids long. Written as DNA, the CDR3 is TGTGCCTGGAGCGCTGACAGGGCGAGCAATCAGCCCCAGCATTTT. Amino acids: CAWSADRASNQPQHF.

This clone was detected only once. CDR3 nucleotides: TGTGCCAGTAGTCCCCAGGAAGGAGAGACCCAGTACTTC. This translates into CASSPQEGETQYF. The rearrangement uses TRBV19 and TRBJ2-5, with D hard to call. Per the germline V gene, CDR1 is LNHDA and CDR2 is SQIVND (reference sequence). Trimming stripped 5 bases from V and 4 bases from J, with 11 bases between. This CDR3 has 13 amino acids.

This clone has just a few counts. The chain uses TRBV13 and TRBJ2-7; 8 bases match TRBD1. Losses at the gene ends were 5 bases for V and 3 bases for J; bases not matched to a gene: 3. Germline CDR1 reads PRHDT; CDR2 reads FYEKMQ (reference sequence). The CDR3 runs to 13 residues. CDR3 DNA: TGTGCCAGCAGCCCCGGGACAGGCTACGAGCAGTACTTC. Its translation: CASSPGTGYEQYF.

This clone showed up just once. The genes are TRBV11-2 and TRBJ2-3; 9 nucleotides align to TRBD2. The CDR3 totals 15 residues. Trimming cost V 4 bases and J 10 bases; bases outside gene matches: 12. Germline CDR1 reads SGHAT; CDR2 reads FQNNGV. In DNA, the CDR3 is TGTGCCAGCAGCTCAAGGACTAGCGACGAACTAGCGCAGTATTTT. It yields the protein CASSSRTSDELAQYF.

The sample holds one count of this clone. V usage is TRBV11-3 and J usage is TRBJ1-1, with D possibly matching TRBD1 (5 bases). Germline CDR1 and CDR2: SGHNT and YENEEA. The CDR3 sequence is 17 residues long. Trimming removed 8 bases at V and 0 bases at J, with 22 bases between. Here the CDR3 reads CASAGGGFNPLNTEAFF. CDR3 in DNA: TGTGCCAGCGCCGGGGGAGGCTTTAACCCCTTGAACACTGAAGCTTTCTTT.